This is a list of T cell receptor beta chains from one sample in a study of blood T cell repertoires in COVID-19. Profiling relied on immunoSEQ multiplex PCR, and the TCRdb table lists in-frame clones only, not all of them. The profile shows 130,000 to 150,000 clones, 84% of them singletons. The sample taken for sequencing was peripheral blood. All receptors derive from a human donor in a cohort sampled during active COVID-19. CDR3s include the opening cysteine and the closing phenylalanine or tryptophan. The D gene is left open where the match is weak. Only part of the rows carry a size: once, few, many, or a class if the clone is expanded.

v_gene	abundance	j_gene	d_gene	CDR3nt	CDR3aa
TRBV6-2/TRBV6-3	-	TRBJ2-5	-	TGTGCCAGCAGTTACGGTGTGGGGGGGGCAGGGGAGACCCAGTACTTC	CASSYGVGGAGETQYF
TRBV19	-	TRBJ2-4	-	TGTGCCAGTAGACCCCCCGGGATGGCCAAAAACATTCAGTACTTC	CASRPPGMAKNIQYF
TRBV4-1	-	TRBJ1-4	-	TGCGCCAGCAGCCAAAGCAGGTGGGGGGATGAAAAACTGTTTTTT	CASSQSRWGDEKLFF
TRBV19	-	TRBJ1-4	-	TGTGCCAGTAGTAAACAGGAAAAACTGTTTTTT	CASSKQEKLFF
TRBV9	-	TRBJ2-2	-	TGTGCCAGCAGCGTAGATAGCTCCGGGGAGCTGTTTTTT	CASSVDSSGELFF
TRBV2	-	TRBJ2-7	TRBD2	TGTGCCAGCAGTGAAGGGACTAGCGGTACCTACGAGCAGTACTTC	CASSEGTSGTYEQYF
TRBV2	-	TRBJ2-2	TRBD2	TGTGCCAGCACGAGCGGGGGGCAGAACACCGGGGAGCTGTTTTTT	CASTSGGQNTGELFF
TRBV5-4	-	TRBJ1-1	TRBD1	TGTGCCAGCAGCCTTTCAGGGGGAGACGCTGAAGCTTTCTTT	CASSLSGGDAEAFF
TRBV5-6	-	TRBJ2-5	TRBD2	TGTGCCAGCAGCTCGGAGACTAGCGGACTATACCAAGAGACCCAGTACTTC	CASSSETSGLYQETQYF
TRBV5-1	-	TRBJ1-4	-	TGCGCCAGCAGCCAGTACGGGGGGCCGGTTGAAAAACTGTTTTTT	CASSQYGGPVEKLFF
TRBV5-1	-	TRBJ2-7	TRBD1	TGCGCCAGCAGCGAGAGGGACAGAAGGTACTTC	CASSERDRRYF
TRBV9	-	TRBJ2-2	-	TGTGCCAGCAGCGTAGCCCAGTACACCGGGGAGCTGTTTTTT	CASSVAQYTGELFF
TRBV29-1	-	TRBJ1-2	TRBD1	TGCAGCGTCTTACAGGGGGAAGGGTATGGCTACACCTTC	CSVLQGEGYGYTF
TRBV6-2/TRBV6-3	few	TRBJ1-5	TRBD1	TGTGCCAGCAGTTGGATACCGGGACAGGGAGGGGGTCAGCCCCAGCATTTT	CASSWIPGQGGGQPQHF
TRBV6-1	-	TRBJ1-4	-	TGTGCCAGCAGTGAGCGACAGACAACTAATGAAAAACTGTTTTTT	CASSERQTTNEKLFF
TRBV14	-	TRBJ1-1	-	TGTGCCAGCAGCCAGCGGAGTGAAGCTTTCTTT	CASSQRSEAFF
TRBV5-1	-	TRBJ1-2	TRBD1	TGCGCCAGCAGCTTGGAAGGGGGCGACTATGGCTACACCTTC	CASSLEGGDYGYTF
TRBV7-2	-	TRBJ2-2	-	TGTGCCAGCAGCTTAGTCCCAGGGAACACCGGGGAGCTGTTTTTT	CASSLVPGNTGELFF
TRBV29-1	-	TRBJ1-5	-	TGCAGCGTCCTCACAGCAGACAATCAGCCCCAGCATTTT	CSVLTADNQPQHF
TRBV5-4	-	TRBJ2-1	TRBD1	TGTGCCAGCAGCAGGGGACAGATTAGCTCCTACAATGAGCAGTTCTTC	CASSRGQISSYNEQFF
TRBV4-1	-	TRBJ1-4	TRBD1	TGCGCCAGCAGTCGAAATGAGGGGGCAAAGGAAAAACTGTTTTTT	CASSRNEGAKEKLFF
TRBV30	few	TRBJ1-2	-	TGTGCCTGGAGTCCCCCTGTGGGGACACCAAACAACTATGGCTACACCTTC	CAWSPPVGTPNNYGYTF
TRBV7-9	-	TRBJ2-5	-	TGTGCCAGCAGCTTAGTGGCAGGGCTCGAGACCCAGTACTTC	CASSLVAGLETQYF
TRBV7-2	-	TRBJ2-1	-	TGTGCCAGCAGCGTCACAGGGAGCTCCTACAATGAGCAGTTCTTC	CASSVTGSSYNEQFF
TRBV18	few	TRBJ1-2	-	TGTGCCAGCTCACAACGCGAAAGTAGCGATGGCTACACCTTC	CASSQRESSDGYTF
TRBV3-1/TRBV3-2	-	TRBJ1-2	TRBD1	TGTGCCAGCAGCGACATACGGGACAGGAGATATGGCTACACCTTC	CASSDIRDRRYGYTF
TRBV5-4	-	TRBJ2-5	TRBD1	TGTGCCAGCAGCCCGGGACAGGGCGTCGAGACCCAGTACTTC	CASSPGQGVETQYF
TRBV7-2	-	TRBJ1-3	TRBD1	TGTGCCAGCAGCTTGACAGGGGCTACTGGAAACACCATATATTTT	CASSLTGATGNTIYF
TRBV19	few	TRBJ1-5	TRBD1	TGTGCCAGTACCACACAGGGGGCACGTCAGCCCCAGCATTTT	CASTTQGARQPQHF
TRBV5-1	-	TRBJ1-3	-	TGCGCCAGCAGCGTCCCAGACTCTGGAAACACCATATATTTT	CASSVPDSGNTIYF
TRBV7-2	-	TRBJ2-3	-	TGTGCCAGCAGCTTAAGGGGGCCCGGCGGGGGGATGACAGATACGCAGTATTTT	CASSLRGPGGGMTDTQYF
TRBV4-3	-	TRBJ2-3	-	TGCGCCAGCAGCCCCGGGGTAGCAGTAAATACGCAGTATTTT	CASSPGVAVNTQYF
TRBV4-1	-	TRBJ2-7	TRBD1	TGCGCCAGCAGCCATGGACAGGGCTACGAGCAGTACTTC	CASSHGQGYEQYF
TRBV27	-	TRBJ2-2	-	TGTGCCAGCAGTACTACAGGGATCGGCACCGGGGAGCTGTTTTTT	CASSTTGIGTGELFF
TRBV5-8	once	TRBJ1-6	-	TGTGCCAGCAGCCCCGCGGGAAGCTCCTATAATTCACCCCTCCACTTT	CASSPAGSSYNSPLHF
TRBV27	-	TRBJ2-7	TRBD1	TGTGCCAGCAGTTTAAGGGGGACAGGGGGCTACGAGCAGTACTTC	CASSLRGTGGYEQYF
TRBV6-2/TRBV6-3	-	TRBJ2-7	-	TGTGCCAGCAGTTATGTAAGGGGCCGGTTCTACGAGCAGTACTTC	CASSYVRGRFYEQYF
TRBV6-5	-	TRBJ2-5	TRBD1	TGTGCCAGCGACAGGGGCCAGAACGCCCAGTACTTC	CASDRGQNAQYF
TRBV15	-	TRBJ1-2	-	TGTGCCACCAGCAGGATGGGGGCAAACTATGGCTACACCTTC	CATSRMGANYGYTF
TRBV7-2	-	TRBJ2-2	-	TGTGCCAGCAGCTTAAACACGGGTTGGGGGGAGCTGTTTTTT	CASSLNTGWGELFF
TRBV28	-	TRBJ2-7	-	TGTGCCAGCAGTTTGGCTCTGTTCGAGCAGTACTTC	CASSLALFEQYF
TRBV5-6	-	TRBJ2-3	TRBD1	TGTGCCAGCAGCTTGGTAAAGGGGGCTGGGACAGATACGCAGTATTTT	CASSLVKGAGTDTQYF
TRBV4-3	-	TRBJ1-2	-	TGCGCCAGCAGCCGCGGGAATACTCCTGACTATGGCTACACCTTC	CASSRGNTPDYGYTF
TRBV2	-	TRBJ2-1	-	TGTGCCAGCAGTGCGGGGGGCGGAACCTACAATGAGCAGTTCTTC	CASSAGGGTYNEQFF
TRBV19	-	TRBJ1-3	TRBD1	TGTGCCAGTAGTATGGACAGGTTCTCTGGAAACACCATATATTTT	CASSMDRFSGNTIYF
TRBV27	-	TRBJ1-4	-	TGTGCCAGCAGCCTGAGAGGGTATGTTGAAAAACTGTTTTTT	CASSLRGYVEKLFF
TRBV7-8	-	TRBJ2-2	-	TGTGCCAGCAGCTTGGGAGAAGGCGCGAACACCGGGGAGCTGTTTTTT	CASSLGEGANTGELFF
TRBV7-8	-	TRBJ1-1	-	TGTGCCAGCAGCCCTTGGGAGGCGAACACTGAAGCTTTCTTT	CASSPWEANTEAFF
TRBV6-6	-	TRBJ1-2	-	TGTGCCAGCAGCCAGACTAACTATGGCTACACCTTC	CASSQTNYGYTF
TRBV27	-	TRBJ2-3	-	TGTGCCAGCACCCTAGGTCGAGGGGGAACAGATACGCAGTATTTT	CASTLGRGGTDTQYF
TRBV2	-	TRBJ2-6	-	TGTGCCAGCAGTGGAATTTGGGGGCAAGGGGCCAACGTCCTGACTTTC	CASSGIWGQGANVLTF
TRBV7-2	-	TRBJ1-1	TRBD1	TGTGCCAGCAGAGACCCCTTCGGGACAGGGCGCACGGCTTTCTTT	CASRDPFGTGRTAFF
TRBV19	-	TRBJ2-3	TRBD2	TGTGCCAGTAGTAGAGCGGGGGGGCCTCGTGCAGATACGCAGTATTTT	CASSRAGGPRADTQYF
TRBV30	many	TRBJ1-5	-	TGTGCCTGGAGTCAGGACACTAATCAGCCCCAGCATTTT	CAWSQDTNQPQHF
TRBV11-2	few	TRBJ1-4	-	TGTGCCAGCAGCTCGGGAGGTGAAAAACTGTTTTTT	CASSSGGEKLFF